One sample yielded the 21 T cell receptor beta chains listed below, sequenced in a study of OX40 agonist ivuxolimab in advanced cancers. Data came from immunoSEQ multiplex PCR; TCRdb stores just in-frame clones and leaves some out. The sample has roughly 76,000 clones; around nine tenths are singletons. Sequencing was performed on CD4+ or CD8+ T cells sorted from blood, taken in a trial of the OX40 agonist ivuxolimab. These receptors all come from an adult with an advanced solid tumor such as melanoma, head and neck, liver or kidney cancer.

The CDR3 is CASSFRAGDQPQHF. The DNA for the CDR3 is TGTGCCAGCAGTTTTCGGGCAGGGGATCAGCCCCAGCATTTT. The chain links TRBV27 to TRBJ1-5; perhaps TRBD1 as D (6 bases). The V end was cut by 3 bases, the J end by 5 bases, with 11 bases between. The germline V gene encodes CDR1 MNHEY and CDR2 SMNVEV (reference sequence). This CDR3 spans 14 amino acids.

The chain uses TRBV7-8 and TRBJ2-2; 8 bases are shared with TRBD1. CDR1 is SGHVS, CDR2 FQNEAQ, per germline. The CDR3 contains 16 residues. The junction had 9 bases not matched to a gene; V was cut back by 5 bases and J by 4 bases. This CDR3 reads CASSQRTGLATGELFF. DNA of the CDR3: TGTGCCAGCAGCCAACGGACAGGGTTGGCCACCGGGGAGCTGTTTTTT.

The chain recombines TRBV7-3 with TRBJ1-6; weak D call: TRBD1 (5 bases). V shed 3 bases and J shed 10 bases, with 16 bases lying between them. CDR3 length equals 15 residues. Germline V gene data show CDR1 as SGHTA and CDR2 as FQGTGA. Here the CDR3 reads CASSFLGRAESPLHF. For the CDR3, the DNA is TGTGCCAGCAGCTTTCTCGGCAGGGCCGAATCACCCCTCCACTTT.

The chain has TRBV29-1 and TRBJ1-3, with a weak D call TRBD1 (6 bases). The CDR3 has 13 residues. Trimming stripped 3 bases from V and 4 bases from J, with 10 bases between. Germline V CDR1 and CDR2: SQVTM, ANQGSEA. The chain's CDR3 is CSVDAGAGNTIYF. In DNA, the CDR3 is TGCAGCGTTGACGCAGGGGCCGGAAACACCATATATTTT.

This clone was observed a few times. The gene calls are TRBV2 and TRBJ2-3; the match to TRBD2 covers 12 bases. The ends lost 4 bases at V and 4 bases at J; junction bases unmatched: 3. Per germline, CDR1 SNHLY and CDR2 FYNNEI. The CDR3 totals 15 residues. The CDR3 DNA reads TGTGCCAGCAGTGGACTAGCGGGGGTTCCAGATACGCAGTATTTT. Protein product: CASSGLAGVPDTQYF.

For the CDR3, the DNA is TGTGCCAGCAGCTTATGGTCAGGGGCATTGAACACTGAAGCTTTCTTT. As protein: CASSLWSGALNTEAFF. V gene TRBV5-5 combines with J gene TRBJ1-1; D perhaps matches TRBD1 (6 bases). Germline V CDR1 and CDR2: SGHKS, YYEKEE (reference sequence). CDR3 size: 16 residues. V was cut by 2 bases and J by 0 bases, with 14 bases left in between.

The chain combines TRBV7-3 with TRBJ2-2, with a possible D match to TRBD2 (6 bases). The length of the CDR3 is 15 residues. CDR1 is SGHTA and CDR2 is FQGTGA in the germline V gene. V shed 5 bases and J shed 6 bases, with 16 bases lying between them. CDR3 sequence: CASSTGASGAGELFF. For the CDR3, the DNA is TGTGCCAGCAGCACGGGAGCGTCTGGGGCCGGGGAGCTGTTTTTT.

The chain employs TRBV27 and TRBJ2-6; TRBD2 aligns across 9 bases. The junction had 7 bases not matched to a gene; V was cut back by 5 bases and J by 2 bases. CDR3 size: 17 residues. Germline values: CDR1 MNHEY, CDR2 SMNVEV (reference sequence). DNA for the CDR3: TGTGCCAGCAGTAGAACTGGCGGGGGGGCTGGGGCCAACGTCCTGACTTTC. The encoded protein is CASSRTGGGAGANVLTF.

The sample holds a few counts of this clone. The V and J genes are TRBV7-6 and TRBJ1-5, with D uncertain. Between the trimmed V and J ends, which lost 6 bases and 6 bases, there was a span of 12 bases. CDR1 is SGHVS, CDR2 FNYEAQ, per germline. The CDR3 covers 13 residues. CDR3 protein: CASSGRVGQPQHF. CDR3 nucleotides: TGTGCCAGCAGTGGGAGGGTTGGTCAGCCCCAGCATTTT.

V usage is TRBV7-6 and J usage is TRBJ2-3; D is possibly TRBD1 (5 bases). This CDR3 has 13 amino acids. Germline CDR1 is SGHVS and CDR2 is FNYEAQ. V was clipped by 8 bases and J by 2 bases, with 11 bases between them. CDR3 protein: CASLDRNTDTQYF. The CDR3 nucleotides read TGTGCCAGCCTAGACAGAAACACAGATACGCAGTATTTT.

The chain recombines TRBV7-9 with TRBJ1-3; no firm D call. The germline gives CDR1 SEHNR, CDR2 FQNEAQ (reference sequence). The V gene lost 1 base and the J gene lost 8 bases, with 15 bases spanning the gap. The CDR3 is 15 residues long. CDR3 sequence: CASSLDAARRDTIYF. CDR3 DNA: TGTGCCAGCAGCTTAGACGCAGCCCGGAGGGACACCATATATTTT.

The V call is TRBV7-2, the J call TRBJ1-5, with 7 positions matching TRBD1. The CDR3 spans 14 residues. J was trimmed by 5 bases and V by 5 bases; bases with no gene match: 6. Germline-derived CDR1 and CDR2 are SGHTA and FQGNSA. This chain's CDR3 is CASSRDSLYQPQHF. In nucleotides, the CDR3 is TGTGCCAGCAGCCGGGACAGCCTCTATCAGCCCCAGCATTTT.

The V and J genes are TRBV2 and TRBJ2-1; tentative D call: TRBD2 (6 bases). The CDR3 consists of 13 residues. Germline V CDR1 and CDR2: SNHLY, FYNNEI. V lost 8 bases, J lost 8 bases, and 16 bases lay in between. The CDR3, as DNA: TGTGCCAGCGGAAGCGACTGGGGGGATGAGCAGTTCTTC. It specifies CASGSDWGDEQFF.

This chain connects TRBV5-4 to TRBJ2-3, with 16 bases lining up with TRBD2. This CDR3 has 18 amino acids. Germline CDR1 is SGHNT and CDR2 is YYREEE (reference sequence). V lost 4 bases to trimming and J lost 0 bases; unmatched junction nucleotides: 5. CDR3 in amino acids: CASSPGLAGGFSTDTQYF. In DNA form, the CDR3 reads TGTGCCAGCAGCCCGGGACTAGCGGGGGGGTTTAGCACAGATACGCAGTATTTT.

The gene calls are TRBV9 and TRBJ2-1, with D unclear. Looked up from germline, CDR1 is SGDLS and CDR2 is YYNGEE. This CDR3 spans 14 amino acids. Trimming left V 3 bases short and J 5 bases short, with 12 bases between. The CDR3 DNA sequence: TGTGCCAGCAGCGACCAGCTGACCAACAATGAGCAGTTCTTC. Translation: CASSDQLTNNEQFF.

The rearrangement joins TRBV19 to TRBJ1-4; D is perhaps TRBD1 (5 bases). The V end lost 8 bases, the J end lost 2 bases, and 24 bases lay between the germline ends. The V gene's germline CDR1 is LNHDA and CDR2 SQIVND (reference sequence). The CDR3 length is 18 residues. The CDR3 DNA sequence: TGTGCCAGTGGTTCCTCCGGTACTTCAGGGTGGACTAATGAAAAACTGTTTTTT. It specifies CASGSSGTSGWTNEKLFF. The whole variable domain, remainder taken from reference TRBV19 and TRBJ1-4, is DGGITQSPKYLFRKEGQNVTLSCEQNLNHDAMYWYRQDPGQGLRLIYYSQIVNDFQKGDIAEGYSVSREKKESFPLTVTSAQKNPTAFYLCASGSSGTSGWTNEKLFFGSGTQLSVL.

To note about this clone: Other DNA sequences in the same sample also yield this CDR3. The CDR3 sequence is CASSLVANTIYF. The CDR3 DNA reads as TGTGCCAGCAGCTTAGTCGCGAACACCATATATTTT. The V and J genes are TRBV11-2 and TRBJ1-3; no reliable D call. The germline V gene encodes CDR1 SGHAT and CDR2 FQNNGV. CDR3 length: 12 amino acids. Trimming left V 1 base short and J 7 bases short, with 5 bases between.

The rearrangement joins TRBV2 to TRBJ1-1; TRBD1 matches 7 bases. The germline V gene has CDR1 SNHLY and CDR2 FYNNEI. Losses at the gene ends were 1 base for V and 0 bases for J; bases not matched to a gene: 5. CDR3 length equals 16 residues. The CDR3 here is CASSEEGADLNTEAFF. CDR3 in DNA: TGTGCCAGCAGTGAAGAGGGGGCAGATTTGAACACTGAAGCTTTCTTT.

J is TRBJ2-5 and V is TRBV4-1; 11 nucleotides agree with TRBD2. J lost 9 bases, V lost 4 bases, and 13 bases had no gene match. Germline CDR1 and CDR2: MGHRA and YSYEKL. The CDR3 extends over 16 amino acids. The CDR3 sequence is CASSRLWSTSGEAQYF. CDR3 nucleotides: TGCGCCAGCAGCCGCCTGTGGTCGACTAGCGGGGAGGCCCAGTACTTC.

The chain joins TRBV5-5 to TRBJ2-3; D possibly uses TRBD1 or TRBD2 (5 bases each). The CDR3 runs 15 residues. V lost 4 bases and J 8 bases, leaving 20 bases between the germline ends. Germline V lookup: CDR1 SGHKS, CDR2 YYEKEE (reference sequence). The CDR3 DNA is TGTGCCAGCAGCAGAAAACTGGACGGGACCTCTACGCAGTATTTT. Its translation is CASSRKLDGTSTQYF.

J is TRBJ1-3 and V is TRBV9; no definite D call. In germline, CDR1 is SGDLS, CDR2 YYNGEE. Trimming pared 4 bases from V and 2 bases from J, leaving 10 bases between. This CDR3 region has 14 residues. DNA for the CDR3: TGTGCCAGCAGCCTCAAGGAAGCTGGAAACACCATATATTTT. This sequence encodes CASSLKEAGNTIYF. The variable domain in full, with the rest retrieved from reference TRBV9 and TRBJ1-3, is DSGVTQTPKHLITATGQRVTLRCSPRSGDLSVYWYQQSLDQGLQFLIQYYNGEERAKGNILERFSAQQFPDLHSELNLSSLELGDSALYFCASSLKEAGNTIYFGEGSWLTVV.